One sample yielded the 30 T cell receptor beta chains listed below, sequenced in a study of T cell responses to AZD1222 COVID-19 vaccine. The data were produced by immunoSEQ multiplex PCR, yet TCRdb's version contains in-frame clones alone and is incomplete. The sample records 95,000 to 110,000 clones, roughly 90% being singletons. Material: peripheral blood, obtained on day 0 of AZD1222 vaccination. Receptors originate from an adult in good health.

The chain links TRBV9 to TRBJ1-1, with unresolved D. Germline V lookup: CDR1 SGDLS, CDR2 YYNGEE. The V gene lost 3 bases and the J gene lost 3 bases, with 15 bases spanning the gap. The CDR3 has 15 amino acids. Here the CDR3 reads CASSDRHGRYTEAFF. For the CDR3, the DNA is TGTGCCAGCAGCGATAGACACGGGCGGTACACTGAAGCTTTCTTT.

This rearrangement joins TRBV5-1 to TRBJ2-1, with TRBD1 identical over 11 bases. V lost 4 bases to trimming and J lost 5 bases; unmatched junction nucleotides: 2. The CDR3 consists of 14 residues. Germline CDR1 is SGHRS and CDR2 is YFSETQ. CDR3 sequence: CASSMGQGDNEQFF. CDR3 nucleotides: TGCGCCAGCAGCATGGGACAGGGGGACAATGAGCAGTTCTTC.

This clone has just one count. The V and J genes are TRBV6-5 and TRBJ2-2; unclear D gene. The CDR3 has 14 residues. V was clipped by 7 bases and J by 6 bases, with 15 bases between them. From germline, CDR1 is MNHEY and CDR2 SVGAGI. The CDR3 is CASTQDPQSGELFF. The CDR3, as DNA: TGTGCCAGCACTCAGGATCCTCAATCCGGGGAGCTGTTTTTT.

J is TRBJ2-3 and V is TRBV7-3; 9 bases line up with TRBD2. V gave up 0 bases and J gave up 1 base; unmatched junction bases: 8. CDR3 length: 18 amino acids. Germline V gene sequence: CDR1 SGHTA, CDR2 FQGTGA. CDR3 DNA: TGTGCCAGCAGCTTAACGAGCGGGGGGAACTTCCGCACAGATACGCAGTATTTT. It translates to CASSLTSGGNFRTDTQYF. Drawing the rest from reference TRBV7-3 and TRBJ2-3, the complete variable domain is GAGVSQTPSNKVTEKGKYVELRCDPISGHTALYWYRQSLGQGPEFLIYFQGTGAADDSGLPNDRFFAVRPEGSVSTLKIQRTERGDSAVYLCASSLTSGGNFRTDTQYFGPGTRLTVL.

The chain carries TRBV19 and TRBJ1-5, with unresolved D. V lost 2 bases to trimming and J lost 2 bases, with 19 bases between them. Germline loops: CDR1 LNHDA, CDR2 SQIVND (reference sequence). CDR3 size: 18 residues. CDR3 sequence: CASSIRRRQGTGNQPQHF. CDR3 coding DNA: TGTGCCAGTAGTATACGGCGGCGCCAAGGAACCGGCAATCAGCCCCAGCATTTT. The entire variable domain, with the rest obtained from reference TRBV19 and TRBJ1-5, is as follows: DGGITQSPKYLFRKEGQNVTLSCEQNLNHDAMYWYRQDPGQGLRLIYYSQIVNDFQKGDIAEGYSVSREKKESFPLTVTSAQKNPTAFYLCASSIRRRQGTGNQPQHFGDGTRLSIL.

This chain's CDR3 is CASSVGGGGDYGYTF. The CDR3 DNA is TGTGCCAGCTCCGTTGGTGGAGGAGGTGACTATGGCTACACCTTC. This chain connects TRBV19 to TRBJ1-2; D gene unclear. The germline V gene encodes CDR1 LNHDA and CDR2 SQIVND (reference sequence). Between the trimmed V and J ends, which lost 9 bases and 3 bases, there was a span of 20 bases. This CDR3 has 15 residues.

The gene calls are TRBV27 and TRBJ1-3; maybe TRBD1 (6 bases). V lost 4 bases, J lost 0 bases, and 19 bases lay in between. Per germline, CDR1 MNHEY and CDR2 SMNVEV (reference sequence). This CDR3 region has 18 residues. The CDR3 bases are TGTGCCAGCAGTTCCACGGGCAGGGGCCCTTTCTCTGGAAACACCATATATTTT. Its protein is CASSSTGRGPFSGNTIYF.

Notes on this clone: Here the CDR3 omits its conserved ending phenylalanine or tryptophan, so a read error is the likely source. The genes are TRBV23-1 and TRBJ1-6; D is perhaps TRBD1 (5 bases). TRBV23-1 is identified as an open reading frame with a role that is uncertain. V gave up 4 bases and J gave up 4 bases, with 17 bases separating them. The CDR3 extends over 17 amino acids. The CDR3 sequence is CASSPENRIMYNSPLHL. The DNA of the CDR3 is TGCGCCAGCAGTCCGGAGAACAGGATAATGTATAATTCACCCCTCCACCTT.

The chain couples TRBV5-1 to TRBJ1-1, with no clear D. CDR1 and CDR2 from the germline V gene are SGHRS and YFSETQ. V was shortened by 2 bases and J by 9 bases, with 11 bases between the two germline ends. This CDR3 contains 12 residues. CDR3 DNA: TGCGCCAGCAGCTTTGACAAGATACAAGCTTTCTTT. This translates into CASSFDKIQAFF.

The chain links TRBV5-1 to TRBJ2-7; 7 bases align to TRBD1. This CDR3 comprises 12 residues. Germline-derived CDR1 and CDR2 are SGHRS and YFSETQ. The ends lost 1 base at V and 5 bases at J; junction bases unmatched: 0. CDR3 coding DNA: TGCGCCAGCAGCTTGACAGGGGACGAGCAGTACTTC. Its protein is CASSLTGDEQYF.

The rearrangement links TRBV9 to TRBJ1-2; no definite D call. CDR3 length: 15 residues. CDR1 and CDR2 (germline): SGDLS, YYNGEE. Trimming stripped 6 bases from V and 5 bases from J, with 20 bases between. The CDR3, as DNA: TGTGCCAGCAAATCCGGGAGGTCCGGTGTTTATGGCTACACCTTC. Its protein product is CASKSGRSGVYGYTF.

The count of this clone is one. This sequence joins TRBV30 and TRBJ2-7; D possibly corresponds to TRBD2 (7 bases). Germline V gives CDR1 GTSNPN, CDR2 SVGIG (reference sequence). The CDR3 runs to 14 residues. V was trimmed by 0 bases and J by 0 bases, leaving 9 bases between them. CDR3: CAWSVGGRSYEQYF. CDR3 bases: TGTGCCTGGAGTGTCGGGGGGCGCTCCTACGAGCAGTACTTC.

The CDR3 DNA is TGTGCCAGCAGTCCATCCCCTCGACAGGGGAGCTCCTACAATGAGCAGTTCTTC. This codes for CASSPSPRQGSSYNEQFF. The rearrangement uses TRBV27 and TRBJ2-1, with TRBD1 identical over 8 bases. Losses at the gene ends were 5 bases for V and 0 bases for J; bases not matched to a gene: 12. Germline CDR1 MNHEY, CDR2 SMNVEV (reference sequence). The CDR3 is 18 residues long.

In its sample, this clone was seen once. The chain couples TRBV28 to TRBJ1-2; the match to TRBD1 covers 9 bases. After removal of 6 bases from V and 6 bases from J, the junction contained 8 bases not matched to a gene. The germline V gene encodes CDR1 MDHEN and CDR2 SYDVKM. The CDR3 loop spans 14 amino acids. In DNA, the CDR3 is TGTGCCAGCAGACCACCGGGACAGGGTCATGGCTACACCTTC. This codes for CASRPPGQGHGYTF.

The CDR3 loop is CASTPAGGVTNEQFF. The CDR3 nucleotides read TGTGCCAGCACACCTGCCGGGGGCGTGACTAATGAGCAGTTCTTC. The V and J genes are TRBV13 and TRBJ2-1, with D perhaps given as TRBD1 or TRBD2 (6 bases each). The CDR3 covers 15 residues. CDR1 is PRHDT and CDR2 is FYEKMQ in the germline V gene (reference sequence). V lost 7 bases to trimming and J lost 7 bases, with 20 bases between them.

This chain uses TRBV15 with TRBJ1-2; 7 nucleotides align to TRBD1. After removal of 4 bases from V and 5 bases from J, the junction contained 7 bases not matched to a gene. The CDR3 is 14 amino acids. Looked up from germline, CDR1 is LNHNV and CDR2 is YYDKDF (reference sequence). The CDR3 protein is CATSTDRVLYGYTF. The DNA for the CDR3 is TGTGCCACCAGCACTGACAGGGTATTATATGGCTACACCTTC.

The chain recombines TRBV25-1 with TRBJ2-5; no clear D gene. Between the trimmed V and J ends, which lost 1 base and 4 bases, there was a span of 10 bases. Germline V gene data show CDR1 as MGHDK and CDR2 as SYGVNS. The CDR3 is made up of 14 amino acids. The CDR3 loop reads CASSESGLRETQYF. Written as DNA, the CDR3 is TGTGCCAGCAGTGAATCTGGCTTACGAGAGACCCAGTACTTC.

J is TRBJ1-2 and V is TRBV28; 7 bases agree with TRBD1. The CDR3 has 17 amino acids. CDR1 and CDR2 from the germline V gene are MDHEN and SYDVKM. The ends lost 6 bases at V and 1 base at J; junction bases unmatched: 14. The CDR3 nucleotides are TGTGCCAGCAGCACGGAACCAAAGACAGGGTTTAACTATGGCTACACCTTC. Translating gives CASSTEPKTGFNYGYTF.

As to this clone: The CDR3 does not close with the conserved phenylalanine or tryptophan, likely indicating a read error. This chain joins TRBV2 and TRBJ1-6; perhaps TRBD1 as D (5 bases). The CDR3 sequence is 16 residues long. Trimming took 4 bases from V and 5 from J, leaving 15 bases between them. Germline V gives CDR1 SNHLY, CDR2 FYNNEI. CDR3 sequence reads: CASSAGAHSNNSPLHL. CDR3 nucleotide sequence: TGTGCCAGCAGTGCCGGGGCCCATTCAAATAATTCACCCCTCCACCTT.

The V call is TRBV9, the J call TRBJ1-1; D remains unclear. Germline V gene data show CDR1 as SGDLS and CDR2 as YYNGEE. The CDR3 contains 14 residues. V lost 0 bases and J 9 bases, leaving 15 bases between the germline ends. Here the CDR3 reads CASSVGGTREQAFF. CDR3 sequence (DNA): TGTGCCAGCAGCGTAGGGGGAACTCGGGAGCAAGCTTTCTTT. The full variable domain, with the rest looked up from reference TRBV9 and TRBJ1-1, is DSGVTQTPKHLITATGQRVTLRCSPRSGDLSVYWYQQSLDQGLQFLIQYYNGEERAKGNILERFSAQQFPDLHSELNLSSLELGDSALYFCASSVGGTREQAFFGQGTRLTVV.

The V gene is TRBV5-1, the J gene TRBJ2-5; tentatively, D is TRBD2 (6 bases). Germline V CDR1 and CDR2: SGHRS, YFSETQ. V lost 3 bases to trimming and J lost 2 bases, with 17 bases between them. This CDR3 is built from 16 residues. CDR3 region: CASSWGRWTTQETQYF. Written as DNA, the CDR3 is TGCGCCAGCAGCTGGGGGAGGTGGACAACGCAAGAGACCCAGTACTTC.

V usage is TRBV13 and J usage is TRBJ2-5; D unclear. From germline, CDR1 is PRHDT and CDR2 FYEKMQ (reference sequence). The CDR3 is made up of 12 amino acids. Trimming removed 1 base from V and 5 bases from J, with 5 bases in between. The CDR3 reads CASSLDVETQYF. Written as DNA, the CDR3 is TGTGCCAGCAGCTTAGACGTGGAGACCCAGTACTTC.

This chain links TRBV7-8 with TRBJ1-3; no firm D call. V lost 4 bases, J lost 0 bases, and 13 bases lay in between. CDR1 and CDR2 (germline): SGHVS, FQNEAQ. The CDR3 is made up of 16 amino acids. For the CDR3, the DNA is TGTGCCAGCAGCTCGGCGGTGGCAGGCTCTGGAAACACCATATATTTT. This codes for CASSSAVAGSGNTIYF.

The chain joins TRBV6-5 to TRBJ2-6; D is undetermined. With 2 bases removed from V and 1 base from J, the gap between germline ends came to 9 bases. Germline V CDR1 and CDR2: MNHEY, SVGAGI. The CDR3 is made up of 16 amino acids. The CDR3 is CASSYAEVSGANVLTF. The CDR3 DNA is TGTGCCAGCAGTTACGCAGAGGTATCTGGGGCCAACGTCCTGACTTTC.

The chain combines TRBV7-8 with TRBJ1-2; possibly TRBD1 for D (6 bases). This CDR3 spans 13 amino acids. Germline CDR1 SGHVS, CDR2 FQNEAQ. V was shortened by 6 bases and J by 4 bases, with 12 bases between the two germline ends. CDR3 residues: CASSAGDPYGYTF. CDR3 in DNA: TGTGCCAGCAGTGCAGGGGATCCCTATGGCTACACCTTC.

This chain joins TRBV2 and TRBJ1-6, with 8 bases matching TRBD1. This CDR3 is 16 amino acids long. The germline CDR1 and CDR2 sequences are SNHLY and FYNNEI. V shed 4 bases, J shed 7 bases, and the junction held 9 bases outside the gene matches. As DNA, the CDR3 is TGTGCCAGCAGTGCCAGGGCAGGGGGCTTGAATTCACCCCTCCACTTT. Translating it yields CASSARAGGLNSPLHF.

J is TRBJ1-1 and V is TRBV11-1; no clear D gene. Trimming removed 5 bases at V and 8 bases at J, with 15 bases between. Per germline, CDR1 SGHAT and CDR2 FQDESV (reference sequence). This CDR3 spans 13 amino acids. In DNA form, the CDR3 reads TGTGCCAGCAGCCCCTCGGGAGGGCCCGAAGCTTTCTTT. The encoded protein is CASSPSGGPEAFF.

This chain connects TRBV18 to TRBJ1-2, with 7 bases lining up with TRBD1. Trimming removed 5 bases from V and 5 bases from J; junction bases left unmatched: 2. Germline V gene data show CDR1 as KGHSH and CDR2 as LQKENI. The CDR3 has 12 amino acids. The DNA of the CDR3 is TGTGCCAGCTCAGGGGACAGATATGGCTACACCTTC. Translated, it gives CASSGDRYGYTF.

The chain is built from TRBV19 and TRBJ1-2, with D perhaps matching TRBD1 (6 bases). CDR1 is LNHDA, CDR2 SQIVND, per germline (reference sequence). This CDR3 spans 15 amino acids. V lost 3 bases and J 4 bases, leaving 15 bases between the germline ends. The DNA of the CDR3 is TGTGCCAGTAGTATTCTGGGGCAGGGGCCCTATGGCTACACCTTC. It specifies CASSILGQGPYGYTF.

The gene calls are TRBV27 and TRBJ2-7; 10 nucleotides align to TRBD1. The CDR3 is 14 residues long. The germline gives CDR1 MNHEY, CDR2 SMNVEV (reference sequence). V gave up 3 bases and J gave up 4 bases; unmatched junction bases: 3. In DNA form, the CDR3 reads TGTGCCAGCAGTTTCGGACAGGGGGGATACGAGCAGTACTTC. Translating gives CASSFGQGGYEQYF.